A selection of T cell receptor beta chains follows, all from one sample in a study of OX40 agonist ivuxolimab in advanced cancers. Profiled with immunoSEQ multiplex PCR; TCRdb holds only in-frame clones, not every one. The data show approximately 80,000 clones, roughly 89% seen once. Sequencing used CD4+ or CD8+ T cells sorted from blood, obtained in a trial of the OX40 agonist ivuxolimab. Source of these receptors: an adult with an advanced solid tumor such as melanoma, head and neck, liver or kidney cancer. The CDR3 runs from the conserved cysteine through the conserved F or W. A D gene is named only where the DNA matches it firmly. Rows may omit the clone size; those that give it use once, few, many or a size class.

TRBJ2-5 | TRBV10-3 | TRBD1 | . | TGTGCCATCAGACCAGACAGGGCTGGGGAGACCCAGTACTTC | CAIRPDRAGETQYF
TRBJ2-1 | TRBV19 | TRBD2 | . | TGTGCCAGTAGTCCCCGAGCTGGGACTAGTAGAGTCAATGAGCAGTTCTTC | CASSPRAGTSRVNEQFF
TRBJ2-7 | TRBV5-1 | TRBD2 | . | TGCGCCAGCAGCTTCTCCGGGACTAGAGCGTACGAGCAGTACTTC | CASSFSGTRAYEQYF
TRBJ2-3 | TRBV5-4 | . | . | TGTGCCAGCAGCTCGTTGACCGCAGATACGCAGTATTTT | CASSSLTADTQYF
TRBJ2-1 | TRBV7-9 | TRBD2 | . | TGTGCCAGCAGCTTAGGTGGCGGGAGGGCCGACCCTTCCTACAATGAGCAGTTCTTC | CASSLGGGRADPSYNEQFF
TRBJ1-1 | TRBV19 | . | . | TGTGCCAGTAGTATTAGGGACGGTGAAGCTTTCTTT | CASSIRDGEAFF
TRBJ2-7 | TRBV11-2 | . | . | TGTGCCAGCAGCACTATAATGGGGGGTCACTACGAGCAGTACTTC | CASSTIMGGHYEQYF
TRBJ1-6 | TRBV5-4 | TRBD1 | . | TGTGCCAGCACCAGGGGAGACAGGGGCTCCTATAATTCACCCCTCCACTTT | CASTRGDRGSYNSPLHF
TRBJ2-1 | TRBV9 | . | . | TGTGCCAGCAGCGTAGCGGTATACAATGAGCAGTTCTTC | CASSVAVYNEQFF
TRBJ2-3 | TRBV20-1 | . | . | TGCAGTGCTGCAAAGTCGGACACGCAGTATTTT | CSAAKSDTQYF
TRBJ2-2 | TRBV5-1 | TRBD2 | . | TGCGCCAGCAGATATCTCCTAGCGGGAGGGCCCAGAGGTACCGGGGAGCTGTTTTTT | CASRYLLAGGPRGTGELFF
TRBJ2-7 | TRBV5-4 | TRBD1 | . | TGTGCCAGCAGCAAGGGACAGGGGAGGCGGTCCTACGAGCAGTACTTC | CASSKGQGRRSYEQYF
TRBJ1-6 | TRBV27 | TRBD1 | once | TGTGCCAGCAGTGCTTCCGGGACAGGGAGTTGGTCCTATAATTCACCCCTCCACTTT | CASSASGTGSWSYNSPLHF
TRBJ2-1 | TRBV19 | . | many | TGTGCCAGTAGTCCCCTTGGGGATGAGCAGTTCTTC | CASSPLGDEQFF
TRBJ2-5 | TRBV6-4 | TRBD2 | . | TGTGCCACTCGGCGGGGGAGCGGGGGGGTACAGACCCAGTACTTC | CATRRGSGGVQTQYF
TRBJ2-7 | TRBV19 | TRBD1 | . | TGTGCCAGTAGTATAGAGCCGGGACAGTCCTACGAGCAGTACTTC | CASSIEPGQSYEQYF
TRBJ2-7 | TRBV15 | . | . | TGTGCCAGGATGGGGCCCTCTACCCACGAGCAGTACTTC | CARMGPSTHEQYF
TRBJ1-2 | TRBV2 | . | few | TGTGCCAGCAAGAGGCAGCCGGGCTACACCTTC | CASKRQPGYTF
TRBJ1-1 | TRBV5-1 | . | . | TGCGCCAGCAGCTTGAGGATGAACACTGAAGCTTTCTTT | CASSLRMNTEAFF
TRBJ2-5 | TRBV19 | . | once | TGTGCCAGTAGTACCCCAAAAGGGACTCTAGGAGAGACCCAGTACTTC | CASSTPKGTLGETQYF
TRBJ1-5 | TRBV2 | . | few | TGTGCCAGCAGTCCCAGGGATGGTGGACAGCCCCAGCATTTT | CASSPRDGGQPQHF
TRBJ2-5 | TRBV4-1 | . | . | TGCGCCAGCAGCCAGAAAGAGACCCAGTACTTC | CASSQKETQYF
TRBJ2-2 | TRBV30 | . | once | TGTGCCTGGAGTGCCGGGATTACGAACACCGGGGAGCTGTTTTTT | CAWSAGITNTGELFF
TRBJ1-5 | TRBV5-1 | . | . | TGCGCCAGCAGCTTGGATGGAATTAGCAATCAGCCCCAGCATTTT | CASSLDGISNQPQHF
TRBJ1-5 | TRBV5-4 | . | few | TGTGCCAGCAGCCTGGGGCCAATCCAGCCCCAGCATTTT | CASSLGPIQPQHF
TRBJ2-5 | TRBV5-1 | . | . | TGCGCCAGCAGCTTGGTCAACTCAGGGAGAGAGACCCAGTACTTC | CASSLVNSGRETQYF
TRBJ2-7 | TRBV9 | TRBD2 | . | TGTGCCAGCAGCGCCGGATTGGGACTAGCCGCCTACGAGCAGTACTTC | CASSAGLGLAAYEQYF
TRBJ1-1 | TRBV5-1 | . | few | TGCGCCAGCAGCTCGGCGGGGGCTAGGAACACTGAAGCTTTCTTT | CASSSAGARNTEAFF
TRBJ2-2 | TRBV18 | . | . | TGTGCCAGCTCACCAGCCGGGAACACCGGGGAGCTGTTTTTT | CASSPAGNTGELFF
TRBJ1-1 | TRBV5-1 | . | . | TGCGCCAGCAGCTTGGCACTGGGTCGGACTGAAGCTTTCTTT | CASSLALGRTEAFF
TRBJ2-2 | TRBV6-6 | TRBD1 | . | TGTGCCAGCAGCCCCCCGGGACAGGGTCACACCGGGGAGCTGTTTTTT | CASSPPGQGHTGELFF
TRBJ2-2 | TRBV20-1 | . | once | TGCAGTGCCCATGATAGGGTGGAGCTGTTTTTT | CSAHDRVELFF
TRBJ1-1 | TRBV6-5 | TRBD1 | . | TGTGCCAGCAGTTGGGGGACAGGGTCTTCTGAAGCTTTCTTT | CASSWGTGSSEAFF
TRBJ1-3 | TRBV7-9 | . | . | TGTGCCAGCAGCAAGTCAGGGAGGGATGGGAACACCATATATTTT | CASSKSGRDGNTIYF
TRBJ2-3 | TRBV6-5 | TRBD2 | . | TGTGCCAGCAATGGACTAGCCACAGATACGCAGTATTTT | CASNGLATDTQYF